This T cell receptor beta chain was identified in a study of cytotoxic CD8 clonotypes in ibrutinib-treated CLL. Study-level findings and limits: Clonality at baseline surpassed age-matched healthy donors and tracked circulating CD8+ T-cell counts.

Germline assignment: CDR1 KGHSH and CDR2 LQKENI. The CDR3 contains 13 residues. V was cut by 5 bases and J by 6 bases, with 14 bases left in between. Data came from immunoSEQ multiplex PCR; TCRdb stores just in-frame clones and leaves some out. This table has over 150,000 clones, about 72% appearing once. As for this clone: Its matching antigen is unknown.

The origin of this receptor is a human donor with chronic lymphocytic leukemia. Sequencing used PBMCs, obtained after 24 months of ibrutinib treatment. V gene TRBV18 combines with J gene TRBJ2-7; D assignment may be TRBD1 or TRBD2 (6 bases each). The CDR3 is CASSIWGASEQYF. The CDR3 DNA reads TGTGCCAGCTCAATATGGGGGGCAAGCGAGCAGTACTTC.